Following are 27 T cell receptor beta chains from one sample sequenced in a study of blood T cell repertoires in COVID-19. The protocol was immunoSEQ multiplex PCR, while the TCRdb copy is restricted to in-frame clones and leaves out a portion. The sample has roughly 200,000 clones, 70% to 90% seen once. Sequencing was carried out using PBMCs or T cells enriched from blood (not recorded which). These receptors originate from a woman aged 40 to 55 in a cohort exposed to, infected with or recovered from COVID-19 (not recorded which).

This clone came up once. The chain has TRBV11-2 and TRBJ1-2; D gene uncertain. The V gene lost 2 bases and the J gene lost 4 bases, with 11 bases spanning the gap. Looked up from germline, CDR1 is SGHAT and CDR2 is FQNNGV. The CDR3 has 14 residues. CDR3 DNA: TGTGCCAGCAGCTTATTCGGAGATATCTATGGCTACACCTTC. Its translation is CASSLFGDIYGYTF. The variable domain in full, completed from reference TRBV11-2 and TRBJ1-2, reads EAGVAQSPRYKIIEKRQSVAFWCNPISGHATLYWYQQILGQGPKLLIQFQNNGVVDDSQLPKDRFSAERLKGVDSTLKIQPAKLEDSAVYLCASSLFGDIYGYTFGSGTRLTVV.

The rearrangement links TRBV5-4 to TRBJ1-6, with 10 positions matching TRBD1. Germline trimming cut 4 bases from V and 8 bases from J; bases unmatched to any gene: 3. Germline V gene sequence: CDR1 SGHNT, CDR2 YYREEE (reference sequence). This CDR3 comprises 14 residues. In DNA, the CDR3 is TGTGCCAGCAGCCCGGACAGGGGGTATTCACCCCTCCACTTT. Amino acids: CASSPDRGYSPLHF.

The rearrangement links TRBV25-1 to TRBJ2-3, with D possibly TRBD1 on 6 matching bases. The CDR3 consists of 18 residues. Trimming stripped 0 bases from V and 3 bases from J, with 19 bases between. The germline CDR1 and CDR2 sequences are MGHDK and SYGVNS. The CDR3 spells CASSEYPQGARGTDTQYF. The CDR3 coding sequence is TGTGCCAGCAGTGAATACCCTCAAGGGGCGAGGGGGACAGATACGCAGTATTTT.

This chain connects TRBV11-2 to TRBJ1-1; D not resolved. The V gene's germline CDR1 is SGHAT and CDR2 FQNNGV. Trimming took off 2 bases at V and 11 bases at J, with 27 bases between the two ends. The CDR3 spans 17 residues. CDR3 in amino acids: CASSLNGGLSPTIPAFF. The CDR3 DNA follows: TGTGCCAGCAGCTTAAATGGAGGTTTGTCCCCTACTATACCGGCTTTCTTT. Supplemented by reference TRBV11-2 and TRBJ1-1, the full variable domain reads EAGVAQSPRYKIIEKRQSVAFWCNPISGHATLYWYQQILGQGPKLLIQFQNNGVVDDSQLPKDRFSAERLKGVDSTLKIQPAKLEDSAVYLCASSLNGGLSPTIPAFFGQGTRLTVV.

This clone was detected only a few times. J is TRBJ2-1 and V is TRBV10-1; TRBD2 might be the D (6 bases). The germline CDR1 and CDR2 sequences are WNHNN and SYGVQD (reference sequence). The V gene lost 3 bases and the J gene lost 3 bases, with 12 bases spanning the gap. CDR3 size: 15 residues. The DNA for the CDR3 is TGCGCCAGCAGTGAATTGAGGGAGGACTACAATGAGCAGTTCTTC. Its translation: CASSELREDYNEQFF.

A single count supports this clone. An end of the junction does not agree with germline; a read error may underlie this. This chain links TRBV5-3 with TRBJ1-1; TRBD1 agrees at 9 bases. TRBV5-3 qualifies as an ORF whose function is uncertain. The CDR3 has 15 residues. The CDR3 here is CARSLGGQGNTEAFF. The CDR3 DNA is TGTGCCAGAAGTTTGGGGGGACAGGGGAACACTGAAGCTTTCTTT.

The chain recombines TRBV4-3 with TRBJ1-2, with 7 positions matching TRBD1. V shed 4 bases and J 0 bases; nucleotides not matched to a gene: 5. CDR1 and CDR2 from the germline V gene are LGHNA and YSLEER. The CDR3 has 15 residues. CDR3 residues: CASSPRQGSNYGYTF. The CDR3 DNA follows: TGCGCCAGCAGCCCCCGACAGGGCTCTAACTATGGCTACACCTTC.

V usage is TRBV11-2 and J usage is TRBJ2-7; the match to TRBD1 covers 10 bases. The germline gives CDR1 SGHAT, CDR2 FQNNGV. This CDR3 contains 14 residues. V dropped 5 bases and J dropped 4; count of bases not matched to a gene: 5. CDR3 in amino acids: CASSHRTGGYEQYF. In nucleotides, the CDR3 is TGTGCCAGCAGCCACCGGACAGGGGGGTACGAGCAGTACTTC.

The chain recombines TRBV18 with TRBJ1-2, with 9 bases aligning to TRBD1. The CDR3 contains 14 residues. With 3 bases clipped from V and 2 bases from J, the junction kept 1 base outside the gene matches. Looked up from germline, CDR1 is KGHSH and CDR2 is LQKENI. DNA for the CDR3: TGTGCCAGCTCACCCGGGACAGGGAACTATGGCTACACCTTC. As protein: CASSPGTGNYGYTF.

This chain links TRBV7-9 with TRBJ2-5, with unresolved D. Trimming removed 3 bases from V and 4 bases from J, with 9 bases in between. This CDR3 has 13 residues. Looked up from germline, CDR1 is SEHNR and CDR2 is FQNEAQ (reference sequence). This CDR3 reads CASSFSGRETQYF. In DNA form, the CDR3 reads TGTGCCAGCAGCTTTTCAGGTAGAGAGACCCAGTACTTC.

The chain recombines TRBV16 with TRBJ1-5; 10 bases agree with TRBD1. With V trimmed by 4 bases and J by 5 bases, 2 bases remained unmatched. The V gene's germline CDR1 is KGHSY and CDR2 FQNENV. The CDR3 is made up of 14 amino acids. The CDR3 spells CASSLGQGDQPQHF. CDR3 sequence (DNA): TGTGCCAGCAGCCTCGGACAGGGGGATCAGCCCCAGCATTTT. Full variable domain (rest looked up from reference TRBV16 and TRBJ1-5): GEEVAQTPKHLVRGEGQKAKLYCAPIKGHSYVFWYQQVLKNEFKFLISFQNENVFDETGMPKERFSAKCLPNSPCSLEIQATKLEDSAVYFCASSLGQGDQPQHFGDGTRLSIL.

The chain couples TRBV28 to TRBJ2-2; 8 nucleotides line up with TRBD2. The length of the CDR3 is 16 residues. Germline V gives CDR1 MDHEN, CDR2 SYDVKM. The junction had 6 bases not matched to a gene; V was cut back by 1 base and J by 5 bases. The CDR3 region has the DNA TGTGCCAGCAGTTTATTAAGCGGGGGTTGGACCGGGGAGCTGTTTTTT. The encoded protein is CASSLLSGGWTGELFF. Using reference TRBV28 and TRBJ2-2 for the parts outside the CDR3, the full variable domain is DVKVTQSSRYLVKRTGEKVFLECVQDMDHENMFWYRQDPGLGLRLIYFSYDVKMKEKGDIPEGYSVSREKKERFSLILESASTNQTSMYLCASSLLSGGWTGELFFGEGSRLTVL.

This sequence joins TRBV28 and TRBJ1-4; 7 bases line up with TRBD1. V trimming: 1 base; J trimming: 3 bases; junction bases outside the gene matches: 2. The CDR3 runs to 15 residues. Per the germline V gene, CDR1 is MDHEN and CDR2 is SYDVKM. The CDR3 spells CASSLLQGSNEKLFF. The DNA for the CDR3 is TGTGCCAGCAGTTTATTACAGGGGTCTAATGAAAAACTGTTTTTT. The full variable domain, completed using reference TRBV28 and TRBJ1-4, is DVKVTQSSRYLVKRTGEKVFLECVQDMDHENMFWYRQDPGLGLRLIYFSYDVKMKEKGDIPEGYSVSREKKERFSLILESASTNQTSMYLCASSLLQGSNEKLFFGSGTQLSVL.

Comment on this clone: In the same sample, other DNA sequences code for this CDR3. The CDR3 DNA sequence: TGCAGTGCTAGTTCGGGAGGGTCCTACGAGCAGTACTTC. This sequence encodes CSASSGGSYEQYF. V gene TRBV20-1 combines with J gene TRBJ2-7; 8 nucleotides agree with TRBD2. The V gene's germline CDR1 is DFQATT and CDR2 SNEGSKA (reference sequence). The junction had 2 bases not matched to a gene; V was cut back by 3 bases and J by 1 base. The CDR3 extends over 13 amino acids.

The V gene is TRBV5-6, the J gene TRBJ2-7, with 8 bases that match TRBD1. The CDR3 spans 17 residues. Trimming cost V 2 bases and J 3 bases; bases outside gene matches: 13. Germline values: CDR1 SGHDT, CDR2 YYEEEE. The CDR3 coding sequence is TGTGCCAGCAGCTTATACAGGGGGTATACCCGTGTCTACGAGCAGTACTTC. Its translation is CASSLYRGYTRVYEQYF.

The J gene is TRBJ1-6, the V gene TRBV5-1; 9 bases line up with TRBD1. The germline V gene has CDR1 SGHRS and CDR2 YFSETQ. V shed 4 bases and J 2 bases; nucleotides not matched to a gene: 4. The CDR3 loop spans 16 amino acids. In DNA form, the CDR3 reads TGCGCCAGCAGCCCGGGACAGGGCACCTATAATTCACCCCTCCACTTT. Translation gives CASSPGQGTYNSPLHF.

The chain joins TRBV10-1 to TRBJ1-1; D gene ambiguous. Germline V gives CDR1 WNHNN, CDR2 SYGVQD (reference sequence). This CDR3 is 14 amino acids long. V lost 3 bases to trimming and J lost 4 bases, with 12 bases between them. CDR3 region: CASSDGKESTEAFF. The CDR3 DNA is TGCGCCAGCAGTGACGGGAAGGAGAGCACTGAAGCTTTCTTT.

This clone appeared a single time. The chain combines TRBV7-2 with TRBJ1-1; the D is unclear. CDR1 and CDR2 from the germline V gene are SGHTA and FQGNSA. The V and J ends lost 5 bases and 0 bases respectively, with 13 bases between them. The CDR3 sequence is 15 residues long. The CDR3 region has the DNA TGTGCCAGCAGCCCGGTGGGGAGAATGAACACTGAAGCTTTCTTT. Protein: CASSPVGRMNTEAFF.

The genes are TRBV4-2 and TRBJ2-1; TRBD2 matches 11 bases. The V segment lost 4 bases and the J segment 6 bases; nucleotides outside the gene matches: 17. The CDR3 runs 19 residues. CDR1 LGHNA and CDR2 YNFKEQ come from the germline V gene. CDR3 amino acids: CASSPYFGRLAGIVNEQFF. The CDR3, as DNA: TGTGCCAGCAGCCCCTATTTTGGCAGACTAGCGGGAATTGTCAATGAGCAGTTCTTC.

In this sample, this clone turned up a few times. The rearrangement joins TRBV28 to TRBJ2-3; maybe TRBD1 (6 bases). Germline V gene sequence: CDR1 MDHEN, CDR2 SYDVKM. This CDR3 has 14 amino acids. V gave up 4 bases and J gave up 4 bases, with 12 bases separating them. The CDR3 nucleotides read TGTGCCAGCAGTTCTCTGGGGGCCGCAGATACGCAGTATTTT. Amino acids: CASSSLGAADTQYF.

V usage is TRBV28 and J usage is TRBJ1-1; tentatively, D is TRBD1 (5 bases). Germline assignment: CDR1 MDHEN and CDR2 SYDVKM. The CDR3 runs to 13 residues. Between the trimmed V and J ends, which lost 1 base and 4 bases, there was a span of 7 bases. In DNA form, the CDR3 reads TGTGCCAGCAGTTTATCGGGGGTCACTGAAGCTTTCTTT. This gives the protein CASSLSGVTEAFF.

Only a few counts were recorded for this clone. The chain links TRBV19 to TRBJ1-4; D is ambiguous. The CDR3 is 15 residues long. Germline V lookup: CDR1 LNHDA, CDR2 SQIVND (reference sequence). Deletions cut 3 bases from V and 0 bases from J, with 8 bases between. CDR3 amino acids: CASSMSPATNEKLFF. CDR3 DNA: TGTGCCAGTAGTATGAGTCCTGCAACTAATGAAAAACTGTTTTTT.

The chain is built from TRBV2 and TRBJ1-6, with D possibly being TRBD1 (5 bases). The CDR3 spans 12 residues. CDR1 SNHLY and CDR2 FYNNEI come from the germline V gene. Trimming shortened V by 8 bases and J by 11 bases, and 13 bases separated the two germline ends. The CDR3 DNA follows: TGTGCCAGCTTTCGGGCGGGGCCACCCCTCCACTTT. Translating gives CASFRAGPPLHF.

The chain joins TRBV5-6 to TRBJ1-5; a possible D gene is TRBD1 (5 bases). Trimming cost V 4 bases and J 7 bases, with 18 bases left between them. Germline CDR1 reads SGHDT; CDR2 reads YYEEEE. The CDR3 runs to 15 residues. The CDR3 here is CASSGGGPTPQPQHF. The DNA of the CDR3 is TGTGCCAGCAGCGGGGGGGGACCGACCCCCCAGCCCCAGCATTTT.

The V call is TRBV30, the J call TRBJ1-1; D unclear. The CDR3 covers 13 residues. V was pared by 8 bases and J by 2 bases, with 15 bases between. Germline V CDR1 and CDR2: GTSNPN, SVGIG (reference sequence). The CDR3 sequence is CAGVEGYNTEAFF. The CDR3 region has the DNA TGTGCCGGGGTTGAGGGATATAACACTGAAGCTTTCTTT.

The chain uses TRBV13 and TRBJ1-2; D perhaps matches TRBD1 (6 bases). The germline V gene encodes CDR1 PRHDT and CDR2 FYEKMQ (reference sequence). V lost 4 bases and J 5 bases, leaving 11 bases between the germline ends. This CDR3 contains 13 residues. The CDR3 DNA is TGTGCCAGCAGCTCCGGACAGATTTATGGCTACACCTTC. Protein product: CASSSGQIYGYTF.

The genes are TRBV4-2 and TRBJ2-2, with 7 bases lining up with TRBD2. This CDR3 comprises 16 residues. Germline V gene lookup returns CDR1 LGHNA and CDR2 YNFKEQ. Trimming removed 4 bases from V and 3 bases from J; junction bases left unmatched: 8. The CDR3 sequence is CASSPGTNLDTGELFF. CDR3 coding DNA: TGTGCCAGCAGCCCTGGGACTAATCTGGACACCGGGGAGCTGTTTTTT.